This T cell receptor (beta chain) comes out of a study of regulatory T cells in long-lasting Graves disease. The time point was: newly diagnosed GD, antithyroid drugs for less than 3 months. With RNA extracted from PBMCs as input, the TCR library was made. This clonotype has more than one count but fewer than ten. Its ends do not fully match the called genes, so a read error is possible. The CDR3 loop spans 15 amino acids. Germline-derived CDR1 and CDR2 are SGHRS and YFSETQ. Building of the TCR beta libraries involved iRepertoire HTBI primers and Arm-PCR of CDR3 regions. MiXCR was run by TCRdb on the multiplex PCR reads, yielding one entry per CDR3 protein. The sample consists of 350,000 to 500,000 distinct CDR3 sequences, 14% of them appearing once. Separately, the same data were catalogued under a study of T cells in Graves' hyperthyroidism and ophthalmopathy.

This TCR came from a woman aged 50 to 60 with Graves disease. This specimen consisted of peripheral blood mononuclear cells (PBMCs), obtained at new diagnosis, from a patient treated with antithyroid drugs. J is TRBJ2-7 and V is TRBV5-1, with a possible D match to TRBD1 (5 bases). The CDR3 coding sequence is TGTGCCAGCAGCTTGCAGCAGGGATCGACCTACGAGCAGTACTTC. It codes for CASSLQQGSTYEQYF. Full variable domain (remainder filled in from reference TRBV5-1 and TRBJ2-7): KAGVTQTPRYLIKTRGQQVTLSCSPISGHRSVSWYQQTPGQGLQFLFEYFSETQRNKGNFPGRFSGRQFSNSRSEMNVSTLELGDSALYLCASSLQQGSTYEQYFGPGTRLTVT.